The present T cell receptor beta chain was sequenced within a study of blood T cell repertoires in COVID-19. Background on the study: COVID-19 samples from acute and convalescent phases originated in the United States, Italy and Spain. Nucleic acid was either cDNA or gDNA, and it came from T cells, B-cell-depleted T cells, or PBMCs.

Methods used by the authors: Scientists estimated how many nucleated cells there were by amplifying reference gene primers. Produced via immunoSEQ multiplex PCR; TCRdb's table is partial and in-frame only. That table furnishes V, J and clone size, whereas the DNA furnished D and trimming. The sample has around 97,000 clones, about nine tenths seen once. The V and J ends lost 5 bases and 5 bases, in that order; junction bases with no gene match: 3. The CDR3 has 15 residues. Germline-derived CDR1 and CDR2 are ENHRY and SYGVKD. The source is a woman of 80 years or more in a cohort sampled during active COVID-19. The genes are TRBV10-3 and TRBJ2-1, with 13 positions matching TRBD2. Sequenced sample: peripheral blood. CDR3 DNA: TGTGCCATCAGTACCGGGACTAGCGGGAACAATGAGCAGTTCTTC. Translated: CAISTGTSGNNEQFF.